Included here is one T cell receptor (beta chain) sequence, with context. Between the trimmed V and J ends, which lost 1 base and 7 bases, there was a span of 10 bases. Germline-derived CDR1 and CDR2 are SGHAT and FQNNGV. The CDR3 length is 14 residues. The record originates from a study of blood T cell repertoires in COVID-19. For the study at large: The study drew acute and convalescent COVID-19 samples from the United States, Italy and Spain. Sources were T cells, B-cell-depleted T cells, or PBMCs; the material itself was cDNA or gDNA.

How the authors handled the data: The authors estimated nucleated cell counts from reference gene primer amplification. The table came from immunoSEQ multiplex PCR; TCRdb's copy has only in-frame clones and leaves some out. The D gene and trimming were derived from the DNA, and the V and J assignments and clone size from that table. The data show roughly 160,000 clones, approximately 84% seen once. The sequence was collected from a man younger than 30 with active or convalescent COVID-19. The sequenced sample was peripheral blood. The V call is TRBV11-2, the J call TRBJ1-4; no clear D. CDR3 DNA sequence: TGTGCCAGCAGCTTAGGAGGGTTCGGTGAAAAACTGTTTTTT. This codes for CASSLGGFGEKLFF.